This T cell receptor (beta chain) is drawn from a study of cytomegalovirus exposure and HLA in healthy donors. Notes on the study in general: Specific recognition of CMV antigens was confirmed in vitro for three chains (all CMV-associated). Rarity held for most TCR sequences, but there were some public TCRs that occurred in many donors. Some TCR beta chains (more than 150 of them) were listed as cytomegalovirus-associated.

Germline V gene data show CDR1 as SGHRS and CDR2 as YFSETQ. With 4 bases removed from V and 6 bases from J, the gap between germline ends came to 22 bases. CDR3 length equals 16 residues. The donors were part of the validation cohort of more than 90 subjects. That cohort was separate from the first cohort, which comprised fewer than 800 subjects. The data were produced by immunoSEQ multiplex PCR, yet TCRdb's version contains in-frame clones alone and is incomplete. The sample has about 400,000 clones; roughly 90% are singletons. On this clone: Antigen unknown.

The chain uses TRBV5-1 and TRBJ1-2; D may be TRBD1 (5 bases). The sequenced sample consisted of PBMCs. The receptor was isolated from a woman between 18 and 30 years old in good health and CMV-seronegative. CDR3 nucleotide sequence: TGCGCCAGCAGCCCAAGTCTTCCCCTATCAGGGAATGGCTACACCTTC. It codes for CASSPSLPLSGNGYTF.